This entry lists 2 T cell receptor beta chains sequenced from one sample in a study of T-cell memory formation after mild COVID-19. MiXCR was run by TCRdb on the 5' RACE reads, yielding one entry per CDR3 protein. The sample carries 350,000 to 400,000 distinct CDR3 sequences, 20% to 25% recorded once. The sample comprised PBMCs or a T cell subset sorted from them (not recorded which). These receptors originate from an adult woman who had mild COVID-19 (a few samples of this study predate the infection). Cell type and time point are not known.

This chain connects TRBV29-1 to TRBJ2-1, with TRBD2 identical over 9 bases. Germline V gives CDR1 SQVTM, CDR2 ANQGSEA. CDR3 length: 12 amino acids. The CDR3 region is CRAASGEVEQFF. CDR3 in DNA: TGCAGAGCCGCTAGCGGGGAGGTTGAGCAGTTCTTC.

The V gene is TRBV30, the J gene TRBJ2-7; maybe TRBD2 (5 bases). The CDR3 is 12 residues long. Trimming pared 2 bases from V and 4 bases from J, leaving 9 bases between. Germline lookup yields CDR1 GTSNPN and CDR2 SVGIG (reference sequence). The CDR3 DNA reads TGTGCCTGGAGTCCGACGGGATACGAGCAGTACTTC. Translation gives CAWSPTGYEQYF.